These T cell receptor beta chains were read from a single sample in a study of shared clonotypes between healthy human individuals. The data were produced by immunoSEQ multiplex PCR, yet TCRdb's version contains in-frame clones alone and is incomplete. Among hundreds of thousands of clones listed, 95% to 97% were seen once. Specimen: naive CD8+ T cells sorted from blood. The receptors stem from a woman aged 25 to 39 in good health. The CDR3 runs from the conserved cysteine through the conserved F or W. D genes are given only for firm matches. Size is stated for part of the rows, as once, few or many counts, or as a class when the clone is expanded.

v_call	clone_size	cdr3_length	j_call	d_call	cdr3_aa	cdr3_nt
TRBV7-9	-	12	TRBJ1-5	-	CASSPVIQPQHF	TGTGCCAGCAGCCCTGTTATTCAGCCCCAGCATTTT
TRBV6-5	-	15	TRBJ1-1	-	CASSSRVGPGPEAFF	TGTGCCAGCAGTTCCCGAGTTGGGCCCGGACCTGAAGCTTTCTTT
TRBV5-1	-	15	TRBJ2-1	TRBD2	CASSLKLAGVDEQFF	TGCGCCAGCAGCTTGAAACTAGCGGGAGTGGATGAGCAGTTCTTC
TRBV19	once	13	TRBJ1-2	TRBD1	CASSLTGNYGYTF	TGTGCCAGTAGTCTGACAGGGAACTATGGCTACACCTTC
TRBV5-8	few	15	TRBJ2-6	-	CASSLWKSGANVLTF	TGTGCCAGCAGCTTGTGGAAATCTGGGGCCAACGTCCTGACTTTC
TRBV5-4	-	17	TRBJ2-3	-	CASSLSWGGKNTDTQYF	TGTGCCAGCAGCCTGAGTTGGGGCGGGAAAAACACAGATACGCAGTATTTT
TRBV30	-	14	TRBJ2-3	-	CAWSVVGSTDTQYF	TGTGCCTGGAGTGTCGTGGGCAGTACAGATACGCAGTATTTT
TRBV4-1	-	15	TRBJ1-1	-	CASSQDPGARTEAFF	TGCGCCAGCAGCCAAGATCCGGGTGCTCGCACTGAAGCTTTCTTT
TRBV13	-	13	TRBJ2-2	-	CASFPVGTGELFF	TGTGCCAGCTTCCCCGTGGGCACCGGGGAGCTGTTTTTT
TRBV11-2	-	17	TRBJ2-1	-	CASSLRGTGIVYNEQFF	TGTGCCAGCAGCTTAAGGGGGACGGGTATTGTATACAATGAGCAGTTCTTC
TRBV6-1	-	14	TRBJ2-7	-	CASRETGTPYEQYF	TGTGCCAGCAGGGAAACAGGGACACCCTACGAGCAGTACTTC
TRBV28	-	17	TRBJ2-5	-	CASNHRGWEDQEETQYF	TGTGCCAGCAACCATCGCGGGTGGGAGGACCAAGAAGAGACCCAGTACTTC
TRBV19	-	15	TRBJ2-7	-	CASSIESGPSYEQYF	TGTGCCAGTAGTATAGAGTCAGGGCCATCCTACGAGCAGTACTTC
TRBV2	-	11	TRBJ1-2	-	CASSRVFGYTF	TGTGCCAGCAGCAGAGTTTTTGGCTACACCTTC
TRBV13	-	13	TRBJ2-7	-	CASSLDGSYEQYF	TGTGCCAGCAGCTTAGACGGCTCCTACGAGCAGTACTTC
TRBV7-6	-	17	TRBJ1-1	-	CASSPRVGINMNTEAFF	TGTGCCAGCAGCCCCAGAGTTGGAATAAACATGAACACTGAAGCTTTCTTT